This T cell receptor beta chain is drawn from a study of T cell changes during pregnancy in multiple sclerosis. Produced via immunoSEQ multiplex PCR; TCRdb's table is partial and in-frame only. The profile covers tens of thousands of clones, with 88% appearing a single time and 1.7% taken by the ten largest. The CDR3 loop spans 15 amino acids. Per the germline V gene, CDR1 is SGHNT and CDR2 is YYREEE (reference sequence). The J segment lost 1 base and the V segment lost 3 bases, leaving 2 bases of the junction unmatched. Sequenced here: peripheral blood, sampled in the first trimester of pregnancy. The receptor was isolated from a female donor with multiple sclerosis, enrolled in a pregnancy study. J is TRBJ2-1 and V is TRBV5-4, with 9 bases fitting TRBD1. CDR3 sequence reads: CASSSDRGSYNEQFF. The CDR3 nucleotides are TGTGCCAGCAGCTCGGACAGGGGTTCCTACAATGAGCAGTTCTTC.